The 25 T cell receptor beta chains in this list originate from one sample, sequenced in a study of radiotherapy plus CTLA-4 blockade in lung cancer. Sequencing used immunoSEQ multiplex PCR; TCRdb keeps in-frame clones, though not all of them. The repertoire holds roughly 100,000 clones, with about 84% as singletons. Here the sequenced sample was peripheral blood, taken from a patient treated with radiotherapy plus ipilimumab. These receptors all stem from a human donor with non-small cell lung cancer that progressed on radiotherapy plus ipilimumab. Some clones in this sample may be carry-over from other donors' samples.

The V gene is TRBV4-3, the J gene TRBJ2-5, with 9 bases fitting TRBD2. CDR1 and CDR2 from the germline V gene are LGHNA and YSLEER. The CDR3 has 15 residues. J was trimmed by 0 bases and V by 4 bases; bases with no gene match: 3. CDR3 nucleotide sequence: TGCGCCAGCAGCCCCGCGGGGGGGTACCAAGAGACCCAGTACTTC. Amino acids: CASSPAGGYQETQYF.

This chain uses TRBV6-5 with TRBJ2-5; D perhaps matches TRBD1 (5 bases). The germline V gene encodes CDR1 MNHEY and CDR2 SVGAGI. This CDR3 is built from 14 residues. V was cut by 7 bases and J by 5 bases, with 17 bases left in between. Here the CDR3 reads CASTETENWETQYF. CDR3 in DNA: TGTGCCAGCACCGAGACAGAAAATTGGGAGACCCAGTACTTC.

The V call is TRBV4-2, the J call TRBJ2-3; D is ambiguous. The CDR3 spans 15 residues. Germline V gives CDR1 LGHNA, CDR2 YNFKEQ. V was shortened by 1 base and J by 0 bases, with 8 bases between the two germline ends. DNA for the CDR3: TGTGCCAGCAGCCAAGTGCAGTCTAGCACAGATACGCAGTATTTT. This encodes CASSQVQSSTDTQYF.

This clone was recorded only once. V usage is TRBV7-8 and J usage is TRBJ2-1; perhaps TRBD2 as D (5 bases). CDR3 length: 16 amino acids. V was shortened by 0 bases and J by 0 bases, with 9 bases between the two germline ends. Per germline, CDR1 SGHVS and CDR2 FQNEAQ. CDR3 sequence: CASSLAKGSSYNEQFF. DNA of the CDR3: TGTGCCAGCAGCTTAGCAAAAGGGAGCTCCTACAATGAGCAGTTCTTC.

V usage is TRBV27 and J usage is TRBJ1-2; 10 bases are shared with TRBD1. V lost 5 bases to trimming and J lost 13 bases; unmatched junction nucleotides: 19. Germline V lookup: CDR1 MNHEY, CDR2 SMNVEV (reference sequence). The CDR3 has 16 amino acids. This CDR3 reads CASSPGRDRGWSGATF. The CDR3 DNA reads as TGTGCCAGCAGTCCAGGTAGGGACAGGGGATGGAGCGGGGCCACCTTC.

The V call is TRBV19, the J call TRBJ1-1; D unresolved. V was clipped by 6 bases and J by 3 bases, with 11 bases between them. The CDR3 sequence is 13 residues long. CDR1 is LNHDA and CDR2 is SQIVND in the germline V gene (reference sequence). The CDR3 loop is CASSRIGDTEAFF. DNA for the CDR3: TGTGCCAGTAGCCGAATTGGGGACACTGAAGCTTTCTTT.

This clone was counted only a few times. The chain couples TRBV11-1 to TRBJ2-7; 15 nucleotides agree with TRBD2. Per the germline V gene, CDR1 is SGHAT and CDR2 is FQDESV (reference sequence). The V segment lost 4 bases and the J segment 5 bases; nucleotides outside the gene matches: 12. This CDR3 contains 18 residues. The DNA for the CDR3 is TGTGCCAGCAGCTCCTCCGGGACTAGCGGGGGGCCAGGCCACGAGCAGTACTTC. Its protein product is CASSSSGTSGGPGHEQYF.

The chain is built from TRBV19 and TRBJ1-5, with D perhaps TRBD1 (5 bases). V shed 7 bases and J shed 1 base, with 14 bases lying between them. CDR3 length equals 15 residues. CDR1 LNHDA and CDR2 SQIVND come from the germline V gene (reference sequence). CDR3 nucleotides: TGTGCCAGTAACCCAAAGGGACGGAGCAATCAGCCCCAGCATTTT. Translating gives CASNPKGRSNQPQHF.

The V and J genes are TRBV6-4 and TRBJ2-7; 14 positions agree with TRBD2. Per germline, CDR1 MRHNA and CDR2 SNTAGT. The CDR3 consists of 15 residues. V lost 6 bases, J lost 6 bases, and 7 bases stayed unmatched. CDR3 nucleotides: TGTGCCAGCAGCAGACTAGCGGGGGGGCCGGGCGAGCAGTACTTC. This codes for CASSRLAGGPGEQYF.

This chain uses TRBV5-3 with TRBJ1-3; no clear D gene. TRBV5-3 is an ORF, with its function uncertain. The length of the CDR3 is 16 residues. V dropped 1 base and J dropped 0 bases, with 11 bases sitting between them. CDR3 sequence reads: CARSLSEVVSGNTIYF. The CDR3 DNA reads TGTGCCAGAAGCTTGAGCGAAGTTGTCTCTGGAAACACCATATATTTT.

The rearrangement uses TRBV2 and TRBJ1-5; D remains unclear. Trimming cost V 0 bases and J 4 bases, with 7 bases left between them. The CDR3 runs to 14 residues. The germline V gene has CDR1 SNHLY and CDR2 FYNNEI. The CDR3 coding sequence is TGTGCCAGCAGTGAAGCGACTCAGAATCAGCCCCAGCATTTT. Translated, it gives CASSEATQNQPQHF.

This chain links TRBV27 with TRBJ1-4; 8 nucleotides match TRBD1. CDR1 MNHEY and CDR2 SMNVEV come from the germline V gene (reference sequence). With V trimmed by 5 bases and J by 10 bases, 6 bases remained unmatched. CDR3 length: 13 residues. The DNA of the CDR3 is TGTGCCAGCAGTGACAGGGGAGGCGGAAAACTGTTTTTT. It translates to CASSDRGGGKLFF.

The chain has TRBV6-5 and TRBJ1-3, with TRBD1 identical over 7 bases. V shed 6 bases, J shed 4 bases, and the junction held 9 bases outside the gene matches. Germline lookup yields CDR1 MNHEY and CDR2 SVGAGI. CDR3 size: 15 residues. The CDR3 region is CASSRGQARGNTIYF. The CDR3 region has the DNA TGTGCCAGCAGCCGCGGACAGGCGAGGGGAAACACCATATATTTT.

This clone was recorded once. The CDR3 loop reads CASSVPGTGGTEAFF. The CDR3 DNA is TGTGCCAGCAGCGTACCCGGGACAGGGGGCACTGAAGCTTTCTTT. The rearrangement joins TRBV21-1 to TRBJ1-1; the table's D call of TRBD1 was not tested on the DNA. TRBV21-1 is a pseudogene. This CDR3 contains 15 residues.

V gene TRBV30 combines with J gene TRBJ1-2; TRBD1 aligns across 12 bases. The CDR3 consists of 14 residues. In germline, CDR1 is GTSNPN, CDR2 SVGIG (reference sequence). Unmatched junction bases numbered 8, after V lost 4 bases and J lost 8 bases. For the CDR3, the DNA is TGTGCCTGGACCGGTCCCGGGACAGGGGGCGGCTACACCTTC. This sequence encodes CAWTGPGTGGGYTF.

The chain uses TRBV7-2 and TRBJ1-1; D gene uncertain. CDR1 and CDR2 from the germline V gene are SGHTA and FQGNSA. Trimming took off 6 bases at V and 1 base at J, with 15 bases between the two ends. This CDR3 region has 15 residues. The CDR3 DNA sequence: TGTGCCAGCAGGATGACATACACACCGAACACTGAAGCTTTCTTT. Encoded protein: CASRMTYTPNTEAFF. Together with reference TRBV7-2 and TRBJ1-1, the CDR3 gives the full variable domain: GAGVSQSPSNKVTEKGKDVELRCDPISGHTALYWYRQSLGQGLEFLIYFQGNSAPDKSGLPSDRFSAERTGGSVSTLTIQRTQQEDSAVYLCASRMTYTPNTEAFFGQGTRLTVV.

As regards this clone: The same CDR3 can be traced to other DNA sequences in this sample. This chain links TRBV9 with TRBJ1-2; D is unclear. V lost 2 bases and J 4 bases, leaving 12 bases between the germline ends. In germline, CDR1 is SGDLS, CDR2 YYNGEE. CDR3 length equals 14 residues. CDR3 sequence reads: CASSVAGEGYGYTF. CDR3 DNA sequence: TGTGCCAGCAGCGTTGCCGGGGAGGGCTATGGCTACACCTTC. Based on the CDR3 plus reference TRBV9 and TRBJ1-2, the full variable domain is DSGVTQTPKHLITATGQRVTLRCSPRSGDLSVYWYQQSLDQGLQFLIQYYNGEERAKGNILERFSAQQFPDLHSELNLSSLELGDSALYFCASSVAGEGYGYTFGSGTRLTVV.

This chain joins TRBV2 and TRBJ1-3, with a tentative D call TRBD1 (5 bases). Germline values: CDR1 SNHLY, CDR2 FYNNEI. V gave up 5 bases and J gave up 0 bases, with 8 bases separating them. CDR3 length equals 14 residues. The CDR3 sequence is CASSRGPSGNTIYF. CDR3 bases: TGTGCCAGCAGTAGGGGACCCTCTGGAAACACCATATATTTT.

The CDR3 nucleotides are TGTGCCAGCAGCTTTTCGGTCGGGGGGGTAAATGAGCAGTTCTTC. Its protein is CASSFSVGGVNEQFF. The chain has TRBV7-8 and TRBJ2-1; 8 bases map to TRBD2. Germline V gene sequence: CDR1 SGHVS, CDR2 FQNEAQ. V lost 3 bases and J lost 7; bases outside the gene matches: 8. This CDR3 has 15 residues.

This clone was picked up a small number of times. Written as DNA, the CDR3 is TGTGCCACCACGCCGCCTCCGGGACAGCGTCCTGGAAACACCATATATTTT. This translates into CATTPPPGQRPGNTIYF. The chain carries TRBV28 and TRBJ1-3, with 7 bases lining up with TRBD1. Germline assignment: CDR1 MDHEN and CDR2 SYDVKM. V lost 10 bases to trimming and J lost 2 bases; unmatched junction nucleotides: 17. The CDR3 is made up of 17 amino acids.

This chain connects TRBV11-1 to TRBJ1-4; no definite D call. V dropped 4 bases and J dropped 8 bases, with 14 bases sitting between them. This CDR3 comprises 14 residues. Germline-derived CDR1 and CDR2 are SGHAT and FQDESV (reference sequence). The CDR3 here is CASSSRSTREKLFF. The CDR3 nucleotides are TGTGCCAGCAGCTCCAGAAGCACACGGGAAAAACTGTTTTTT.

The chain links TRBV13 to TRBJ2-7; D tentatively reads TRBD1 or TRBD2 (6 bases each). With 2 bases removed from V and 9 bases from J, the gap between germline ends came to 20 bases. This CDR3 comprises 15 residues. CDR1 PRHDT and CDR2 FYEKMQ come from the germline V gene (reference sequence). CDR3 loop: CASSLTAAGKGGQYF. The DNA of the CDR3 is TGTGCCAGCAGCTTAACTGCGGCGGGAAAGGGGGGGCAGTACTTC.

CDR3 sequence: CASSPSPTTSGNEQFF. Written as DNA, the CDR3 is TGTGCCAGCTCACCATCTCCGACGACTAGCGGTAATGAGCAGTTCTTC. The rearrangement joins TRBV18 to TRBJ2-1; TRBD2 aligns across 9 bases. The CDR3 extends over 16 amino acids. Germline-derived CDR1 and CDR2 are KGHSH and LQKENI. V was pared by 2 bases and J by 7 bases, with 9 bases of the junction left unmatched.

The rearrangement links TRBV28 to TRBJ1-3; 9 nucleotides agree with TRBD1. V gave up 1 base and J gave up 1 base; unmatched junction bases: 2. The CDR3 sequence is 16 residues long. Germline CDR1 is MDHEN and CDR2 is SYDVKM. CDR3 sequence (DNA): TGTGCCAGCAGTTTATCGACAGGGGGGTCTGGAAACACCATATATTTT. It encodes CASSLSTGGSGNTIYF.

The chain couples TRBV2 to TRBJ2-3; possible D gene TRBD2, 6 bases. CDR3 size: 13 residues. Trimming took 8 bases from V and 0 from J, leaving 9 bases between them. Looked up from germline, CDR1 is SNHLY and CDR2 is FYNNEI. CDR3 sequence reads: CASWGDSTDTQYF. Here the CDR3 DNA reads TGTGCCAGCTGGGGGGACAGCACAGATACGCAGTATTTT. The variable domain in full, with the rest retrieved from reference TRBV2 and TRBJ2-3, is EPEVTQTPSHQVTQMGQEVILRCVPISNHLYFYWYRQILGQKVEFLVSFYNNEISEKSEIFDDQFSVERPDGSNFTLKIRSTKLEDSAMYFCASWGDSTDTQYFGPGTRLTVL.